A single sample gave rise to the 5 T cell receptor beta chains below, sequenced in a study of blood T cells in healthy people across ages. For the second PCR, which ran for roughly 7 to 11 cycles, a sample-barcoded 5' primer and a J-beta primer mix were used. In TCRdb, the 5' RACE reads were re-called with MiXCR into one record per CDR3 protein. The repertoire consists of approximately 600,000 distinct CDR3 sequences, with under 70% occurring once and the leading ten covering around 37%. The material sequenced was blood. The receptors were sampled from a man between 60 and 75 years old in good health.

In its sample, this clonotype was seen many times. This chain links TRBV6-1 with TRBJ1-6; 7 nucleotides align to TRBD1. Germline CDR1 is MNHNS and CDR2 is SASEGT. The CDR3 extends over 14 amino acids. After removal of 5 bases from V and 4 bases from J, the junction contained 2 bases not matched to a gene. CDR3 in amino acids: CASSPGQYNSPLHF. The CDR3 DNA reads as TGTGCCAGCAGTCCGGGACAGTATAATTCACCCCTCCACTTT.

The rearrangement uses TRBV12-3 or TRBV12-4 and TRBJ1-2; TRBD1 might be the D (6 bases). This CDR3 comprises 16 residues. The ends were cut back, 4 bases at V and 5 bases at J, with 20 bases in the middle. The CDR3 reads CASSWGRGARSYGYTF. CDR3 in DNA: TGTGCCAGCAGTTGGGGGAGGGGGGCGAGAAGTTATGGCTACACCTTC.

This clonotype was observed a few times. The V gene is TRBV21-1, the J gene TRBJ2-7; whether TRBD2, the table's D call, matches the DNA was not checked. TRBV21-1 is classified as a pseudogene. The CDR3 length is 13 residues. The CDR3 reads CASTLTLSYEQYF. The CDR3 DNA reads as TGTGCCAGCACCCTCACTCTATCCTACGAGCAGTACTTC.

The chain recombines TRBV9 with TRBJ2-3; 7 bases match TRBD2. The germline CDR1 and CDR2 sequences are SGDLS and YYNGEE. With V trimmed by 0 bases and J by 5 bases, 6 bases remained unmatched. The CDR3 has 15 residues. CDR3 sequence (DNA): TGTGCCAGCAGCGTAGGGGGGGGAGGGCGAGATACGCAGTATTTT. This sequence encodes CASSVGGGGRDTQYF.

The CDR3: CASSARGQNTGELFF. CDR3 sequence (DNA): TGCGCCAGCAGCGCCCGGGGCCAGAACACCGGGGAGCTGTTTTTT. The chain uses TRBV5-1 and TRBJ2-2; D may correspond to TRBD1 or TRBD2 (5 bases each). The CDR3 is 15 amino acids. Germline CDR1 SGHRS, CDR2 YFSETQ. V was pared by 4 bases and J by 1 base, with 11 bases between. Based on the CDR3 plus reference TRBV5-1 and TRBJ2-2, the full variable domain is KAGVTQTPRYLIKTRGQQVTLSCSPISGHRSVSWYQQTPGQGLQFLFEYFSETQRNKGNFPGRFSGRQFSNSRSEMNVSTLELGDSALYLCASSARGQNTGELFFGEGSRLTVL.